These 22 T cell receptor beta chains share one sample of origin, sequenced in a study of CD8 T cells in Susac syndrome. The RNA, about 0.45 to 1 ug, was put through reverse transcription using random hexamers. TCRdb used MiXCR to reprocess the immunoSEQ multiplex PCR reads, holding one entry per CDR3 protein. Of 80,000 to 95,000 distinct CDR3 sequences detected, 94% appear once; the ten largest clones hold around 0.94%. The sequenced sample was CD8+ T cells from PBMCs. Receptor source: a human donor with Susac syndrome.

The chain has TRBV7-2 and TRBJ1-4, with D unclear. Deletions cut 4 bases from V and 8 bases from J, with 11 bases between. This CDR3 has 13 residues. Germline CDR1 reads SGHTA; CDR2 reads FQGNSA. The CDR3 sequence is CASSSPGLEKLFF. CDR3 sequence (DNA): TGTGCCAGCAGCTCCCCTGGGCTCGAAAAACTGTTTTTT.

The chain couples TRBV15 to TRBJ2-5, with 8 bases aligning to TRBD1. Germline V gene lookup returns CDR1 LNHNV and CDR2 YYDKDF (reference sequence). Trimming at V came to 8 bases and at J to 1 base, leaving 9 bases not matched to a gene. The CDR3 has 15 residues. The CDR3 loop reads CATGSSGGRQETQYF. Here the CDR3 DNA reads TGTGCCACCGGCTCCTCAGGGGGCCGCCAAGAGACCCAGTACTTC.

The rearrangement uses TRBV19 and TRBJ2-1; 10 bases fit TRBD1. Germline V gene lookup returns CDR1 LNHDA and CDR2 SQIVND (reference sequence). V gave up 6 bases and J gave up 9 bases; unmatched junction bases: 8. This CDR3 is built from 14 residues. The CDR3 here is CASRQTGGMVEQFF. DNA for the CDR3: TGTGCCAGTAGACAGACAGGGGGCATGGTTGAGCAGTTCTTC.

The chain recombines TRBV13 with TRBJ2-1, with D unclear. This CDR3 region has 12 residues. Germline values: CDR1 PRHDT, CDR2 FYEKMQ (reference sequence). V was trimmed by 2 bases and J by 8 bases, leaving 7 bases between them. CDR3 bases: TGTGCCAGCAGCTTAAATCTCGATGAGCAGTTCTTC. This codes for CASSLNLDEQFF.

J is TRBJ1-2 and V is TRBV18; no clear D gene. Between the trimmed V and J ends, which lost 3 bases and 6 bases, there was a span of 11 bases. This CDR3 comprises 13 residues. The V gene's germline CDR1 is KGHSH and CDR2 LQKENI. This CDR3 reads CASSPGQSDGYTF. CDR3 sequence (DNA): TGTGCCAGCTCACCTGGGCAAAGCGATGGCTACACCTTC.

The chain joins TRBV20-1 to TRBJ2-1; D not resolved. Germline V gene lookup returns CDR1 DFQATT and CDR2 SNEGSKA (reference sequence). The CDR3 consists of 11 residues. V lost 0 bases and J 9 bases, leaving 6 bases between the germline ends. This CDR3 reads CSARDLPEQFF. Here the CDR3 DNA reads TGCAGTGCTAGAGACCTACCTGAGCAGTTCTTC.

The chain links TRBV11-2 to TRBJ2-1, with 10 positions matching TRBD1. Germline V gene data show CDR1 as SGHAT and CDR2 as FQNNGV. After removal of 5 bases from V and 8 bases from J, the junction contained 9 bases not matched to a gene. The length of the CDR3 is 15 residues. CDR3 DNA: TGTGCCAGCAGCGACGGGACAGGGGTGACGGATGAGCAGTTCTTC. Amino acid sequence: CASSDGTGVTDEQFF.

The chain has TRBV27 and TRBJ2-1, with TRBD1 as a possible D gene (6 bases). Between the trimmed V and J ends, which lost 0 bases and 6 bases, there was a span of 12 bases. CDR3 length: 15 amino acids. Germline loops: CDR1 MNHEY, CDR2 SMNVEV (reference sequence). The CDR3 coding sequence is TGTGCCAGCAGTTTATCCTGGGGGCCCGGCAATGAGCAGTTCTTC. This gives the protein CASSLSWGPGNEQFF.

The rearrangement joins TRBV9 to TRBJ2-2; no firm D call. The CDR3 covers 16 residues. With 0 bases removed from V and 0 bases from J, the gap between germline ends came to 9 bases. Germline V gene sequence: CDR1 SGDLS, CDR2 YYNGEE. CDR3 DNA sequence: TGTGCCAGCAGCGTAGACCCCAGACCGAACACCGGGGAGCTGTTTTTT. Amino acids: CASSVDPRPNTGELFF.

The genes are TRBV7-3 and TRBJ2-1; TRBD2 matches 11 bases. Germline CDR1 is SGHTA and CDR2 is FQGTGA. V was clipped by 5 bases and J by 5 bases; unmatched bases: 14. The CDR3 length is 18 residues. CDR3 residues: CASSPFPSGTSGNNEQFF. For the CDR3, the DNA is TGTGCCAGCAGCCCCTTCCCCTCCGGGACTAGCGGCAACAATGAGCAGTTCTTC.

The chain carries TRBV18 and TRBJ1-1; TRBD1 is a possible D gene (6 bases). Germline V gene data show CDR1 as KGHSH and CDR2 as LQKENI. V dropped 2 bases and J dropped 1 base, with 11 bases sitting between them. The CDR3 totals 15 residues. In DNA form, the CDR3 reads TGTGCCAGCTCACCAGCGGGGGCTGGGAACACTGAAGCTTTCTTT. It codes for CASSPAGAGNTEAFF.

The chain carries TRBV27 and TRBJ2-1; 7 nucleotides agree with TRBD2. V trimming: 5 bases; J trimming: 0 bases; junction bases outside the gene matches: 7. The CDR3 loop spans 16 amino acids. CDR1 and CDR2 (germline): MNHEY, SMNVEV (reference sequence). The CDR3 reads CASSRGDFNSYNEQFF. CDR3 sequence (DNA): TGTGCCAGCAGTCGGGGGGACTTCAACTCCTACAATGAGCAGTTCTTC.

The rearrangement joins TRBV29-1 to TRBJ2-7; 7 nucleotides align to TRBD1. Germline lookup yields CDR1 SQVTM and CDR2 ANQGSEA. V dropped 0 bases and J dropped 3; count of bases not matched to a gene: 5. The CDR3 contains 14 residues. CDR3 DNA sequence: TGCAGCGTTGAAGATGGGACAGTTAACTACGAGCAGTACTTC. Translation: CSVEDGTVNYEQYF.

This chain connects TRBV20-1 to TRBJ2-7, with no clear D. V lost 3 bases to trimming and J lost 2 bases, with 5 bases between them. Germline CDR1 is DFQATT and CDR2 is SNEGSKA (reference sequence). The CDR3 loop spans 11 amino acids. The CDR3 region is CSASPPYEQYF. The CDR3, as DNA: TGCAGTGCTAGCCCCCCCTACGAGCAGTACTTC.

V is TRBV11-2 and J is TRBJ2-2; D not certain. The V gene lost 6 bases and the J gene lost 1 base, with 3 bases spanning the gap. Looked up from germline, CDR1 is SGHAT and CDR2 is FQNNGV. The CDR3 consists of 12 residues. Written as DNA, the CDR3 is TGTGCCAGCAGAGGGAACACCGGGGAGCTGTTTTTT. Translation: CASRGNTGELFF.

CDR3 nucleotides: TGTGCCAGCAGCTCAGCGCGGGAGTCTGGGGCCAACGTCCTGACTTTC. Encoded protein: CASSSARESGANVLTF. The chain links TRBV7-6 to TRBJ2-6, with TRBD2 matching over 7 bases. This CDR3 region has 16 residues. Germline loops: CDR1 SGHVS, CDR2 FNYEAQ. The V segment lost 4 bases and the J segment 1 base; nucleotides outside the gene matches: 4.

The chain has TRBV20-1 and TRBJ2-5, with 7 bases identical to TRBD2. J was trimmed by 0 bases and V by 0 bases; bases with no gene match: 4. Germline loops: CDR1 DFQATT, CDR2 SNEGSKA (reference sequence). The CDR3 totals 15 residues. CDR3 bases: TGCAGTGCTAGAGACGCCGGGGGGTACCAAGAGACCCAGTACTTC. It specifies CSARDAGGYQETQYF.

The rearrangement joins TRBV27 to TRBJ2-3, with 10 bases aligning to TRBD2. This CDR3 comprises 14 residues. The germline V gene has CDR1 MNHEY and CDR2 SMNVEV (reference sequence). The junction had 3 bases not matched to a gene; V was cut back by 3 bases and J by 6 bases. As DNA, the CDR3 is TGTGCCAGCAGTTTCGGGACTAGCGCTGATACGCAGTATTTT. Protein sequence: CASSFGTSADTQYF.

The chain recombines TRBV6-5 with TRBJ2-1; D could derive from TRBD1 or TRBD2 (6 bases each). CDR3 size: 14 residues. Per germline, CDR1 MNHEY and CDR2 SVGAGI. V was clipped by 1 base and J by 7 bases, with 11 bases between them. The CDR3 DNA sequence: TGTGCCAGCAGTTACTGGGGGGCTTGGAATGAGCAGTTCTTC. Protein: CASSYWGAWNEQFF.

The V call is TRBV3-1, the J call TRBJ1-2, with 10 bases identical to TRBD1. The V gene's germline CDR1 is LGHDT and CDR2 YNNKEL (reference sequence). The CDR3 runs 13 residues. The V gene end was trimmed by 1 base and the J gene end by 8 bases; junction bases not matched to a gene: 1. The CDR3 is CASSQGTGGGYTF. CDR3 in DNA: TGTGCCAGCAGCCAAGGGACAGGGGGAGGCTACACCTTC.

The V call is TRBV13, the J call TRBJ2-7; the D gene could be TRBD1 or TRBD2 (6 bases each). V dropped 1 base and J dropped 6 bases, with 10 bases sitting between them. The CDR3 length is 13 residues. Germline V CDR1 and CDR2: PRHDT, FYEKMQ (reference sequence). The CDR3 protein is CASSLDREAEQYF. Written as DNA, the CDR3 is TGTGCCAGCAGCTTAGACAGGGAGGCCGAGCAGTACTTC. Filled out from reference TRBV13 and TRBJ2-7, the complete variable domain reads AAGVIQSPRHLIKEKRETATLKCYPIPRHDTVYWYQQGPGQDPQFLISFYEKMQSDKGSIPDRFSAQQFSDYHSELNMSSLELGDSALYFCASSLDREAEQYFGPGTRLTVT.

J is TRBJ2-5 and V is TRBV27, with D uncertain. The CDR3 covers 13 residues. Germline-derived CDR1 and CDR2 are MNHEY and SMNVEV (reference sequence). Trimming took off 5 bases at V and 5 bases at J, with 12 bases between the two ends. DNA for the CDR3: TGTGCCAGCAGTCCTTCTCGCTGGGAGACCCAGTACTTC. It is translated as CASSPSRWETQYF.